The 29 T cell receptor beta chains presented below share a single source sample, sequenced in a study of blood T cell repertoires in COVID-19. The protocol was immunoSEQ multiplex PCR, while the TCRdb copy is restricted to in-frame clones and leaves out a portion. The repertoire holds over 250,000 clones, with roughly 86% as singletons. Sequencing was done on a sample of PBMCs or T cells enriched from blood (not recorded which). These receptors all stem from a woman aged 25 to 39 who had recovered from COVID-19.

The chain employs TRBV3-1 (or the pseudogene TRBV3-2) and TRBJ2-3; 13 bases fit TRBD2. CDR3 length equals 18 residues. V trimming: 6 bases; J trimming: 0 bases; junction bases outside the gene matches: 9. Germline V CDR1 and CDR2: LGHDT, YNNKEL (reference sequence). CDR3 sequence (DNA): TGTGCCAGCAGTCCGAGACCGGGACTAGCGGGGAGCACAGATACGCAGTATTTT. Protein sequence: CASSPRPGLAGSTDTQYF.

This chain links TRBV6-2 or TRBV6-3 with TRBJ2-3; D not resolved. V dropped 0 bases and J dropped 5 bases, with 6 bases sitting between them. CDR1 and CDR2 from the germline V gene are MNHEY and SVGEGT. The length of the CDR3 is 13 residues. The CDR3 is CASSYSAGDTQYF. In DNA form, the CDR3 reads TGTGCCAGCAGTTACTCCGCCGGAGATACGCAGTATTTT.

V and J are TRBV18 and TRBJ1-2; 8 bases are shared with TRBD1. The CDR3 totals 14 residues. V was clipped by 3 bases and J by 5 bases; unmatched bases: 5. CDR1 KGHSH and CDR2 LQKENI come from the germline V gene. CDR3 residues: CASSPDREGYGYTF. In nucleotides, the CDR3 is TGTGCCAGCTCACCGGACAGGGAAGGGTATGGCTACACCTTC.

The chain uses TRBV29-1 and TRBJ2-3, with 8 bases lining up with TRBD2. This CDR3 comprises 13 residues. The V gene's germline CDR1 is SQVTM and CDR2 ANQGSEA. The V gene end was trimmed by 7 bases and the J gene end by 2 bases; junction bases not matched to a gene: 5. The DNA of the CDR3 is TGCAGCGCCCGGGGGGGCTTCACAGATACGCAGTATTTT. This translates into CSARGGFTDTQYF.

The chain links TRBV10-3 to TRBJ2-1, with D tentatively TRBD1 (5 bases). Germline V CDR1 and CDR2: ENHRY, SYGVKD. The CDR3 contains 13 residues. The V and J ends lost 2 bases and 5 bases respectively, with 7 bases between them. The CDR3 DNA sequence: TGTGCCATCAGTGAGGGGGCCCACAATGAGCAGTTCTTC. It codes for CAISEGAHNEQFF.

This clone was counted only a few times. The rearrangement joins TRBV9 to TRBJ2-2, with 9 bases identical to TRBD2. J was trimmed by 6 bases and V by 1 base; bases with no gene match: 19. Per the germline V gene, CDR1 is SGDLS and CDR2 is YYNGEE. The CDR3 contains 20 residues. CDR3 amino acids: CASSVRPGSGGLIGAGELFF. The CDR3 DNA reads TGTGCCAGCAGCGTACGCCCCGGCAGCGGGGGGCTCATAGGGGCCGGGGAGCTGTTTTTT.

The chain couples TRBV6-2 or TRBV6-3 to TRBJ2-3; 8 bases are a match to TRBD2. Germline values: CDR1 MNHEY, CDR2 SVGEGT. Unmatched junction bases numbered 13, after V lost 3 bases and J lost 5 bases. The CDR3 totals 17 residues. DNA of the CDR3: TGTGCCAGCAGTTATCACGTCCAGCGGGGGAGTTTAGATACGCAGTATTTT. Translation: CASSYHVQRGSLDTQYF.

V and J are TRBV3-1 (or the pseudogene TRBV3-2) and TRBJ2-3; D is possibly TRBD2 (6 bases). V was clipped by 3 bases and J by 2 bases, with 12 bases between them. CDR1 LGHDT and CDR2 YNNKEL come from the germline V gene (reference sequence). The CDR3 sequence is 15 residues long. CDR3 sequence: CASSQRGASTDTQYF. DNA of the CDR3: TGTGCCAGCAGCCAGCGGGGAGCCTCCACAGATACGCAGTATTTT.

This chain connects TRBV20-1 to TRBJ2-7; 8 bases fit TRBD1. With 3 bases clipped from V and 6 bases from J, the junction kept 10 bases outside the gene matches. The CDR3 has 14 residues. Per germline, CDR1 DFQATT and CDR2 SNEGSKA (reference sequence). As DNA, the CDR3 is TGCAGTGCTAGTTATCCGGACAGGGCAGGCGAGCAGTACTTC. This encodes CSASYPDRAGEQYF.

CDR3 sequence: CASSQRGWTGTYGYTF. The CDR3 DNA reads as TGTGCCAGCAGCCAACGGGGCTGGACAGGGACCTATGGCTACACCTTC. The chain links TRBV3-1 (or the pseudogene TRBV3-2) to TRBJ1-2; 8 bases are a match to TRBD1. The CDR3 is made up of 16 amino acids. Germline values: CDR1 LGHDT, CDR2 YNNKEL (reference sequence). V lost 2 bases, J lost 4 bases, and 9 bases stayed unmatched.

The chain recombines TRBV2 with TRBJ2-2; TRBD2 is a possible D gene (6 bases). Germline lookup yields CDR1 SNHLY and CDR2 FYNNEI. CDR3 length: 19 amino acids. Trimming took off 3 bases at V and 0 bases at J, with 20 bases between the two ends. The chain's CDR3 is CASSDLLGDSGANTGELFF. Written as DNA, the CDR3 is TGTGCCAGCAGTGACCTTCTAGGGGATAGCGGAGCGAACACCGGGGAGCTGTTTTTT.

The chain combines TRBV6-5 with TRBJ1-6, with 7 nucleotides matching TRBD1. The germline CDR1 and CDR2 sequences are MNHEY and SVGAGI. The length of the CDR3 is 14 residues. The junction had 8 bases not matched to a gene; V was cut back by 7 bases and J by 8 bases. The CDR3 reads CASMLGTVYSPLHF. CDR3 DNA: TGTGCCAGCATGCTTGGGACAGTGTATTCACCCCTCCACTTT.

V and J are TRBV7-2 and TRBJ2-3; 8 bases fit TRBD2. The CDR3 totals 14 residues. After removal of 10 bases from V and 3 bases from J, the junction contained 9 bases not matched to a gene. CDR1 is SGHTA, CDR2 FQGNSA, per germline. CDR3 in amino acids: CATGRGAVTDTQYF. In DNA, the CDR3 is TGTGCCACCGGGAGGGGGGCAGTGACAGATACGCAGTATTTT.

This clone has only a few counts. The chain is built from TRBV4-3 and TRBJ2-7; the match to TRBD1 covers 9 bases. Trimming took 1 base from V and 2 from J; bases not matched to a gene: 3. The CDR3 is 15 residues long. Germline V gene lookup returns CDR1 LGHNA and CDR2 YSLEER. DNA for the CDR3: TGCGCCAGCAGCCAAGGGGACAGGGCCACCTACGAGCAGTACTTC. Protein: CASSQGDRATYEQYF.

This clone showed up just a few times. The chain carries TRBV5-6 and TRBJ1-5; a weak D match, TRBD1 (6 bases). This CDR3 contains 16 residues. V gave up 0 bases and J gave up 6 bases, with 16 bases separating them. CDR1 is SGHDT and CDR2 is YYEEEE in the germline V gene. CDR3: CASSLGGPRNGQPQHF. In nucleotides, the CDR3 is TGTGCCAGCAGCTTGGGGGGGCCTCGGAACGGTCAGCCCCAGCATTTT.

The CDR3 sequence is CASNRDSGNEKLFF. The CDR3 DNA follows: TGTGCCAGCAACCGGGACAGTGGGAATGAAAAACTGTTTTTT. The V and J genes are TRBV9 and TRBJ1-4; 7 nucleotides match TRBD1. With 6 bases clipped from V and 5 bases from J, the junction kept 7 bases outside the gene matches. CDR1 SGDLS and CDR2 YYNGEE come from the germline V gene. CDR3 length: 14 amino acids.

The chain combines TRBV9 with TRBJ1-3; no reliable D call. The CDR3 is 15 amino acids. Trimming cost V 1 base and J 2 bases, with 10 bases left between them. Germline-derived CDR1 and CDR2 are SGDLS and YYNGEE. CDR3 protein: CASSVTAVPGNTIYF. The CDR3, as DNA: TGTGCCAGCAGCGTAACAGCCGTCCCTGGAAACACCATATATTTT.

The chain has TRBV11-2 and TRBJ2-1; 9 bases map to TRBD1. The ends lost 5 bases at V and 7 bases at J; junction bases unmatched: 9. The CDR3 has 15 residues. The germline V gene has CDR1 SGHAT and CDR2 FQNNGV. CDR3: CASSRTGTGRNEQFF. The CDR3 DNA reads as TGTGCCAGCAGCCGAACCGGGACAGGGCGGAATGAGCAGTTCTTC.

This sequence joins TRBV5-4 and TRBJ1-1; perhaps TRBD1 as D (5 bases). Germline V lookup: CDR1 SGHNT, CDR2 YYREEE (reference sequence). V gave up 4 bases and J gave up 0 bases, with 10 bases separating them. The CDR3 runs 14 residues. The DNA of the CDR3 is TGTGCCAGCAGCCACGACAGATTGAACACTGAAGCTTTCTTT. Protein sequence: CASSHDRLNTEAFF.

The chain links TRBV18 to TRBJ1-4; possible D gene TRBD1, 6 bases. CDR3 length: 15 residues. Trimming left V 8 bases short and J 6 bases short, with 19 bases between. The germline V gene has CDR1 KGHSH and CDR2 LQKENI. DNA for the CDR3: TGTGCCAGCGCCCCGGCCCAGGACAGCCATGAAAAACTGTTTTTT. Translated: CASAPAQDSHEKLFF. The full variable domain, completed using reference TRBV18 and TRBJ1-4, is NAGVMQNPRHLVRRRGQEARLRCSPMKGHSHVYWYRQLPEEGLKFMVYLQKENIIDESGMPKERFSAEFPKEGPSILRIQQVVRGDSAAYFCASAPAQDSHEKLFFGSGTQLSVL.

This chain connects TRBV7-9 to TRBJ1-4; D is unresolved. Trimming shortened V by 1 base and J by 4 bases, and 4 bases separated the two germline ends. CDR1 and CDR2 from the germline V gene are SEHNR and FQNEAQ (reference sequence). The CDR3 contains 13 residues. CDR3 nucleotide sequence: TGTGCCAGCAGCTTAGACAGTAATGAAAAACTGTTTTTT. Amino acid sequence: CASSLDSNEKLFF.

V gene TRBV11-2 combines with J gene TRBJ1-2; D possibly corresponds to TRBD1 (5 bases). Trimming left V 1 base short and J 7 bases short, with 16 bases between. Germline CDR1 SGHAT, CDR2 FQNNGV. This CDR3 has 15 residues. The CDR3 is CASSLVPQELTGYTF. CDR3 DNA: TGTGCCAGCAGCTTAGTCCCACAGGAACTCACTGGCTACACCTTC.

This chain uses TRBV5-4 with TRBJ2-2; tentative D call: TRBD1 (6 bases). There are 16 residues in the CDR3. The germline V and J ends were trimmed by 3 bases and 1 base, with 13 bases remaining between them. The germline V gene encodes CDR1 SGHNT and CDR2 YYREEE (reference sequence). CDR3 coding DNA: TGTGCCAGCAGCTCCAGGACAGACAAGAACACCGGGGAGCTGTTTTTT. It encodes CASSSRTDKNTGELFF.

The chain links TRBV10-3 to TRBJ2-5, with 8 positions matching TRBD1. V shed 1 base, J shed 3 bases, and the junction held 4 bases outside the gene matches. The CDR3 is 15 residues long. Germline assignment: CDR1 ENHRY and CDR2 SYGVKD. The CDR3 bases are TGTGCCATCAGTGAGTTAGGGACAGGAGAAGAGACCCAGTACTTC. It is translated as CAISELGTGEETQYF.

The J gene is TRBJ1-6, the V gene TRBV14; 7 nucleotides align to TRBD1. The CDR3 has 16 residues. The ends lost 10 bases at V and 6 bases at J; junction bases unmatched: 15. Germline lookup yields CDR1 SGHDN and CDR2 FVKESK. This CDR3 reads CATPPPPTGCNSPLHF. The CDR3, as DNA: TGTGCCACCCCTCCTCCGCCGACAGGGTGTAATTCACCCCTCCACTTT.

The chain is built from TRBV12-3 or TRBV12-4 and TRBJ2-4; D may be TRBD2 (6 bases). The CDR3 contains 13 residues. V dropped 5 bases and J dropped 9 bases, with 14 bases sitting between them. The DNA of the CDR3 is TGTGCCAGCAGTCAGGACGGGGGTAGCATTCAGTACTTC. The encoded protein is CASSQDGGSIQYF.

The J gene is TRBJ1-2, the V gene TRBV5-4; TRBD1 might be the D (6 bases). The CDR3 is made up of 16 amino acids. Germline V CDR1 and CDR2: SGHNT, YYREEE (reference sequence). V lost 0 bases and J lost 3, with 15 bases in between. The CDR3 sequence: CASSLAVRRGDYGYTF. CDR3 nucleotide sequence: TGTGCCAGCAGCTTGGCCGTTCGCAGGGGAGACTATGGCTACACCTTC.

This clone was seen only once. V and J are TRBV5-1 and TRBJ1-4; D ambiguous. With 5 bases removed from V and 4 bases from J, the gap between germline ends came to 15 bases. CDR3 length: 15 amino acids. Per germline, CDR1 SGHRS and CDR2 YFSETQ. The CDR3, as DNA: TGCGCCAGCAGTCCATCCCCGGGGAATAATGAAAAACTGTTTTTT. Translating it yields CASSPSPGNNEKLFF. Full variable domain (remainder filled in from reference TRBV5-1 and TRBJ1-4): KAGVTQTPRYLIKTRGQQVTLSCSPISGHRSVSWYQQTPGQGLQFLFEYFSETQRNKGNFPGRFSGRQFSNSRSEMNVSTLELGDSALYLCASSPSPGNNEKLFFGSGTQLSVL.

CDR3 sequence (DNA): TGTGCCAGCAGTGTTTCCCCGTTCCGTGAAAAACTGTTTTTT. Protein sequence: CASSVSPFREKLFF. The V and J genes are TRBV2 and TRBJ1-4; D call uncertain. The germline V gene has CDR1 SNHLY and CDR2 FYNNEI. V was pared by 4 bases and J by 7 bases, with 13 bases between. The CDR3 contains 14 residues.